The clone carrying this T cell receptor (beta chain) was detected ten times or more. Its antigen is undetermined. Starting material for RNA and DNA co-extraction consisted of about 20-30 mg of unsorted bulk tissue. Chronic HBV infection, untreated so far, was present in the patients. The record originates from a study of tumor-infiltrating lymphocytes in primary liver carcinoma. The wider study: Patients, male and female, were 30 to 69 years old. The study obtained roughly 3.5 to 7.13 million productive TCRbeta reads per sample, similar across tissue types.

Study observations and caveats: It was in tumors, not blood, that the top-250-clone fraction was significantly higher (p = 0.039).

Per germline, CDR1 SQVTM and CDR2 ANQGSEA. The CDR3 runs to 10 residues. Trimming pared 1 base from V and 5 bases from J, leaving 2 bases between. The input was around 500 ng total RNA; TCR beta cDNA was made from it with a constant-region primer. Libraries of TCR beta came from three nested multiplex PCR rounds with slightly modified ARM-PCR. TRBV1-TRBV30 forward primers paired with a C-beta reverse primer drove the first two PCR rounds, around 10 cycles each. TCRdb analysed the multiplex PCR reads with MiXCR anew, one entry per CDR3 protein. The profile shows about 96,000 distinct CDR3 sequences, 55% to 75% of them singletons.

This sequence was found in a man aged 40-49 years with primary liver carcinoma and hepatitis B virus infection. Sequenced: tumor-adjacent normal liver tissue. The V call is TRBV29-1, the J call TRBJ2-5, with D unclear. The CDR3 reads CSVEGETQYF. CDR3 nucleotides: TGCAGCGTTGAAGGGGAGACCCAGTACTTC.